The rows below give T cell receptor beta chains drawn from one sample of a study of blood T cell repertoires in COVID-19. Some clones are missing from TCRdb's copy, which holds only in-frame ones; the method was immunoSEQ multiplex PCR. The sample has approximately 250,000 clones, roughly 84% seen once. The sample was peripheral blood. The receptors were gathered from a woman aged 40 to 50 who had recovered from COVID-19. The CDR3 runs from the conserved cysteine through the conserved F or W. A D gene is named only where the DNA matches it firmly. Clone size, where shown, is once, few, many, or a class for clones that have expanded.

j_call clone_size v_call d_call cdr3_aa cdr3_nt
TRBJ1-1 NA TRBV14 TRBD1 CASSVRTGNMNTEAFF TGTGCCAGCAGTGTAAGGACAGGGAATATGAACACTGAAGCTTTCTTT
TRBJ2-2 NA TRBV18 TRBD2 CASSPRLADTGELFF TGTGCCAGCTCTCCACGGCTAGCGGACACCGGGGAGCTGTTTTTT
TRBJ1-1 few TRBV5-1 NA CASSLDRNTEAFF TGCGCCAGCAGCCTGGACAGGAACACTGAAGCTTTCTTT
TRBJ1-4 NA TRBV30 NA CAWSDTGEKLFF TGTGCCTGGAGTGATACAGGGGAAAAACTGTTTTTT
TRBJ1-6 NA TRBV4-1 NA CASSQDNRMGRSPLHF TGCGCCAGCAGCCAAGATAACAGGATGGGAAGATCACCCCTCCACTTT
TRBJ2-5 NA TRBV7-9 NA CASSKDRQETQYF TGTGCCAGCAGCAAGGACAGACAAGAGACCCAGTACTTC
TRBJ1-6 NA TRBV3-1/TRBV3-2 TRBD1 CASSQLQGSSNSPLHF TGTGCCAGCAGCCAATTACAGGGGTCTTCTAATTCACCCCTCCACTTT
TRBJ1-1 NA TRBV18 NA CASSPRTSTGRSGAFF TGTGCCAGCTCACCACGAACCTCTACAGGGCGGTCAGGAGCTTTCTTT
TRBJ2-5 once TRBV2 TRBD2 CASSSSGGETQYF TGTGCCAGCAGTTCCTCGGGGGGGGAGACCCAGTACTTC
TRBJ2-1 NA TRBV10-3 NA CAITKNTGSSYNEQFF TGTGCCATCACCAAAAACACAGGGAGCTCCTACAATGAGCAGTTCTTC
TRBJ1-3 NA TRBV19 NA CASSIRGIGNTIYF TGTGCCAGTAGTATTCGAGGGATAGGAAACACCATATATTTT
TRBJ1-2 NA TRBV28 NA CASSLAGAGGYTF TGTGCCAGCAGTTTAGCGGGGGCGGGTGGCTACACCTTC
TRBJ1-1 NA TRBV30 NA CAWRREGTEAFF TGTGCCTGGAGAAGGGAGGGGACTGAAGCTTTCTTT
TRBJ2-1 NA TRBV7-9 TRBD2 CASSLVGTSFPLRNEQFF TGTGCCAGCAGCTTAGTCGGGACTAGTTTCCCCCTTCGCAATGAGCAGTTCTTC
TRBJ2-1 NA TRBV7-9 NA CASSLTGYNEQFF TGTGCCAGCAGCTTAACAGGATACAATGAGCAGTTCTTC
TRBJ2-1 NA TRBV19 NA CASRSQGSGNEQFF TGTGCCAGTAGATCTCAGGGGTCGGGCAATGAGCAGTTCTTC
TRBJ2-5 NA TRBV4-1 NA CASSQESGRGQYF TGCGCCAGCAGCCAAGAGTCAGGCCGGGGTCAGTACTTC
TRBJ1-5 NA TRBV4-1 NA CASSRNPREGQPQHF TGCGCCAGCAGCCGGAACCCCAGGGAAGGGCAGCCCCAGCATTTT
TRBJ2-7 NA TRBV10-3 NA CAISRDTYITSSYEQYF TGTGCCATCAGCCGGGACACCTACATAACCTCCTCCTACGAGCAGTACTTC
TRBJ1-1 NA TRBV18 NA CASSPRRNTEAFF TGTGCCAGCTCACCACGCAGGAACACTGAAGCTTTCTTT
TRBJ2-2 NA TRBV24-1 NA CATSDTGELFF TGTGCCACCAGCGACACCGGGGAGCTGTTTTTT
TRBJ2-3 NA TRBV6-5 NA CASSDPRGAGDTQYF TGTGCCAGCAGCGACCCCCGGGGGGCGGGAGATACGCAGTATTTT
TRBJ2-7 NA TRBV6-2/TRBV6-3 TRBD1 CASRYRDSPYEQYF TGTGCCAGCAGATACAGGGACAGCCCCTACGAGCAGTACTTC
TRBJ2-2 NA TRBV5-6 TRBD1 CASSIVGDRGNTGELFF TGTGCCAGCAGCATCGTGGGGGACAGGGGTAACACCGGGGAGCTGTTTTTT
TRBJ2-1 few TRBV7-2 NA CASSLHRGQYNEQFF TGTGCCAGCAGCTTACATCGGGGACAATACAATGAGCAGTTCTTC
TRBJ1-1 NA TRBV11-3 NA CASSLEGSTEAFF TGTGCCAGCAGCTTAGAGGGGAGCACTGAAGCTTTCTTT
TRBJ1-5 once TRBV19 NA CASSPGAGFNQPQHF TGTGCCAGTAGTCCCGGGGCGGGGTTTAATCAGCCCCAGCATTTT
TRBJ1-1 NA TRBV28 NA CASSLAGGSEAFF TGTGCCAGCAGTTTAGCTGGGGGGTCCGAAGCTTTCTTT
TRBJ2-7 few TRBV18 TRBD2 CASSHETSGGALVGYF TGTGCCAGCTCACATGAGACTAGCGGGGGAGCTCTAGTAGGATACTTC
TRBJ2-2 NA TRBV5-1 NA CASSLVPSPNTGELFF TGCGCCAGCAGCTTGGTTCCCTCTCCCAACACCGGGGAGCTGTTTTTT
TRBJ2-2 few TRBV28 NA CASSLLTGELFF TGTGCCAGCAGTTTACTCACCGGGGAGCTGTTTTTT
TRBJ1-5 NA TRBV7-2 NA CASSVTGTTNQPQHF TGTGCCAGCAGCGTCACCGGGACAACCAATCAGCCCCAGCATTTT
TRBJ2-2 NA TRBV3-1/TRBV3-2 TRBD2 CASSPLAGVYTGELFF TGTGCCAGCAGCCCGCTAGCGGGGGTTTACACCGGGGAGCTGTTTTTT
TRBJ2-7 NA TRBV5-1 NA CASSLLASVGEQYF TGCGCCAGCAGCTTGCTAGCGAGTGTTGGCGAGCAGTACTTC
TRBJ2-5 NA TRBV6-5 TRBD1 CASTLLGQVLETQYF TGTGCCAGCACTTTATTAGGACAGGTATTAGAGACCCAGTACTTC
TRBJ2-3 NA TRBV5-4 TRBD2 CASSLRLAGADTQYF TGTGCCAGCAGCTTACGACTAGCGGGAGCAGATACGCAGTATTTT
TRBJ1-1 NA TRBV2 TRBD1 CASSDPDRGNTEAFF TGTGCCAGCAGTGATCCGGACAGGGGGAACACTGAAGCTTTCTTT
TRBJ1-6 NA TRBV28 TRBD1 CASSTLGTGYYNSPLHF TGTGCCAGCAGTACCCTCGGGACAGGTTATTATAATTCACCCCTCCACTTT
TRBJ1-2 NA TRBV29-1 NA CSVEDPANYGYTF TGCAGCGTTGAAGATCCAGCTAACTATGGCTACACCTTC
TRBJ2-3 NA TRBV18 NA CASSQYRDTTDTQYF TGTGCCAGCTCCCAATACAGGGATACGACAGATACGCAGTATTTT
TRBJ2-7 few TRBV3-1/TRBV3-2 TRBD1 CASSPGTGGSEQYF TGTGCCAGCAGCCCCGGGACAGGGGGCAGCGAGCAGTACTTC
TRBJ1-1 few TRBV5-5 TRBD1 CASSRDRGGMNTEAFF TGTGCCAGCAGCAGGGACAGGGGAGGGATGAACACTGAAGCTTTCTTT
TRBJ2-7 NA TRBV12-3/TRBV12-4 TRBD2 CASSLGGGYEQYF TGTGCCAGCAGTTTGGGCGGGGGCTACGAGCAGTACTTC
TRBJ1-4 NA TRBV29-1 TRBD1 CSVGTGEYNEKLFF TGCAGCGTTGGCACAGGGGAATATAATGAAAAACTGTTTTTT
TRBJ1-2 NA TRBV3-1/TRBV3-2 TRBD1 CASSQDGTVLNYGYTF TGTGCCAGCAGCCAAGATGGGACAGTTCTTAACTATGGCTACACCTTC
TRBJ1-3 NA TRBV11-2 NA CASAVSGNTIYF TGTGCCAGCGCGGTCTCTGGAAACACCATATATTTT
TRBJ1-5 NA TRBV30 NA CASGGQLSNQPQHF TGTGCCTCTGGCGGACAGCTTAGCAATCAGCCCCAGCATTTT
TRBJ2-5 NA TRBV7-9 NA CASSSMLGVARTPETQYF TGTGCCAGCAGCTCAATGCTCGGGGTAGCGAGAACCCCAGAGACCCAGTACTTC
TRBJ1-3 NA TRBV28 NA CASSSGAGPLSGNTIYF TGTGCCAGCAGTAGTGGGGCAGGGCCTCTCTCTGGAAACACCATATATTTT
TRBJ2-1 NA TRBV4-2 NA CASSLRGGAGNEQFF TGTGCCAGCAGCCTCAGAGGGGGGGCAGGGAATGAGCAGTTCTTC
TRBJ1-3 few TRBV5-5 NA CASTRGGTLSGNTIYF TGTGCCAGCACCCGGGGCGGGACCCTCTCTGGAAACACCATATATTTT
TRBJ1-1 NA TRBV12-3/TRBV12-4 NA CASSRRGTEAFF TGTGCCAGCAGTCGGCGGGGAACTGAAGCTTTCTTT
TRBJ2-5 NA TRBV7-6 TRBD2 CASSTGLAAQETQYF TGTGCCAGCAGCACAGGACTAGCGGCACAAGAGACCCAGTACTTC